The next 27 T cell receptor beta chains were all read from a single sample in a study of glioma-infiltrating T cells. The iRepertoire nested amplicon-rescue multiplex PCR amplified TCR alpha and beta CDR3s from RNA. TCRdb processed the multiplex PCR reads anew with MiXCR; each CDR3 protein has one entry. The data show 150,000 to 200,000 distinct CDR3 sequences, approximately 30% seen once. The sequencing sample was made of glioma tissue, nonneoplastic brain tissue, or PBMCs (not recorded which). The receptors were sampled from a human donor with low-grade glioma or glioblastoma, undergoing nonglioma brain surgery, or in good health (not recorded which).

The chain carries TRBV7-9 and TRBJ2-2, with TRBD2 identical over 11 bases. This CDR3 spans 18 amino acids. Germline CDR1 SEHNR, CDR2 FQNEAQ (reference sequence). J was trimmed by 2 bases and V by 4 bases; bases with no gene match: 9. CDR3 amino acids: CASSSPRGTSGNTGELFF. CDR3 DNA: TGTGCCAGCAGCTCTCCCCGGGGGACTAGCGGCAACACCGGGGAGCTGTTTTTT. Variable domain in full (rest from reference TRBV7-9 and TRBJ2-2): DTGVSQNPRHKITKRGQNVTFRCDPISEHNRLYWYRQTLGQGPEFLTYFQNEAQLEKSRLLSDRFSAERPKGSFSTLEIQRTEQGDSAMYLCASSSPRGTSGNTGELFFGEGSRLTVL.

This clonotype was counted a few times. This sequence joins TRBV19 and TRBJ1-5, with a possible D match to TRBD1 (6 bases). Trimming removed 5 bases at V and 1 base at J, with 15 bases between. This CDR3 region has 16 residues. The germline V gene has CDR1 LNHDA and CDR2 SQIVND (reference sequence). The CDR3 here is CASSLPGTQSNQPQHF. The CDR3 DNA follows: TGTGCCAGTAGTCTACCCGGGACACAGAGCAATCAGCCCCAGCATTTT.

This clonotype was recorded many times. V usage is TRBV24-1 and J usage is TRBJ2-1; a possible D gene is TRBD2 (5 bases). The CDR3 spans 14 residues. V lost 7 bases, J lost 3 bases, and 12 bases lay in between. The germline CDR1 and CDR2 sequences are KGHDR and SFDVKD. The chain's CDR3 is CATSTGRLYNEQFF. The CDR3 DNA follows: TGTGCCACCAGCACGGGAAGACTCTACAATGAGCAGTTCTTC.

This clonotype was found many times. The chain recombines TRBV2 with TRBJ1-2; D ambiguous. This CDR3 is built from 15 residues. Germline V lookup: CDR1 SNHLY, CDR2 FYNNEI. Trimming took off 7 bases at V and 5 bases at J, with 20 bases between the two ends. The CDR3 here is CASTPRPRWGYGYTF. Written as DNA, the CDR3 is TGTGCCAGCACTCCCCGGCCCCGCTGGGGATATGGCTACACCTTC. The full variable domain, rest sourced from reference TRBV2 and TRBJ1-2, is EPEVTQTPSHQVTQMGQEVILRCVPISNHLYFYWYRQILGQKVEFLVSFYNNEISEKSEIFDDQFSVERPDGSNFTLKIRSTKLEDSAMYFCASTPRPRWGYGYTFGSGTRLTVV.

There are a few counts of this clonotype. The chain links TRBV4-3 to TRBJ2-7; the D gene is possibly TRBD1 (5 bases). Trimming cost V 0 bases and J 3 bases, with 12 bases left between them. The germline gives CDR1 LGHNA, CDR2 YSLEER. This CDR3 has 15 amino acids. The CDR3 nucleotides are TGCGCCAGCAGCCAAGATAGCCAAAGGGGCTACGAGCAGTACTTC. This sequence encodes CASSQDSQRGYEQYF.

This clonotype was observed many times. V gene TRBV18 combines with J gene TRBJ1-5, with D uncertain. V was clipped by 0 bases and J by 0 bases, with 9 bases between them. The CDR3 covers 16 residues. Per germline, CDR1 KGHSH and CDR2 LQKENI. CDR3 loop: CASSPPGGDSNQPQHF. CDR3 nucleotide sequence: TGTGCCAGCTCACCACCCGGCGGAGATAGCAATCAGCCCCAGCATTTT.

To note about this clonotype: One junction end does not reproduce the germline sequence, and a read error may be involved. The chain has TRBV6-1 and TRBJ2-3; no firm D call. The CDR3 has 14 residues. CDR1 is MNHNS, CDR2 SASEGT, per germline. In DNA form, the CDR3 reads TGTGCCACCAGTGACCCTATCTGGCCAGATACGCAGTATTTT. It encodes CATSDPIWPDTQYF.

This chain joins TRBV19 and TRBJ2-7, with D uncertain. The germline gives CDR1 LNHDA, CDR2 SQIVND (reference sequence). CDR3 length: 12 residues. The V end lost 2 bases, the J end lost 5 bases, and 7 bases lay between the germline ends. The CDR3 bases are TGTGCCAGTAGTATACAGTACAACGAGCAGTACTTC. Translation gives CASSIQYNEQYF.

There are many counts of this clonotype. The CDR3 spells CASGLGQLNTEAFF. The CDR3 region has the DNA TGTGCCAGCGGGTTGGGGCAACTGAACACTGAAGCTTTCTTT. The V and J genes are TRBV6-1 and TRBJ1-1; possible D gene TRBD1, 5 bases. Germline V CDR1 and CDR2: MNHNS, SASEGT. The CDR3 loop spans 14 amino acids. V was shortened by 8 bases and J by 0 bases, with 13 bases between the two germline ends.

The table lists this clonotype with a few counts. The CDR3: CSVMKGQGGNIQYF. CDR3 coding DNA: TGCAGCGTTATGAAGGGGCAGGGTGGAAACATTCAGTACTTC. J is TRBJ2-4 and V is TRBV29-1, with D maybe TRBD1 (5 bases). This CDR3 comprises 14 residues. V lost 5 bases and J 6 bases, leaving 17 bases between the germline ends. The V gene's germline CDR1 is SQVTM and CDR2 ANQGSEA. Full variable domain (rest looked up from reference TRBV29-1 and TRBJ2-4): SAVISQKPSRDICQRGTSLTIQCQVDSQVTMMFWYRQQPGQSLTLIATANQGSEATYESGFVIDKFPISRPNLTFSTLTVSNMSPEDSSIYLCSVMKGQGGNIQYFGAGTRLSVL.

This clonotype was seen many times. The V and J genes are TRBV20-1 and TRBJ2-5; 9 bases align to TRBD2. Germline assignment: CDR1 DFQATT and CDR2 SNEGSKA (reference sequence). The trim removed 3 bases at V and 5 bases at J, leaving 7 bases unmatched. The CDR3 has 14 amino acids. The CDR3 protein is CSASPGLARETQYF. The CDR3 DNA reads TGCAGTGCTAGTCCGGGACTAGCCAGGGAGACCCAGTACTTC.

The chain joins TRBV4-3 to TRBJ2-1; D might be TRBD2 (6 bases). Germline V CDR1 and CDR2: LGHNA, YSLEER. The CDR3 extends over 15 amino acids. V lost 0 bases to trimming and J lost 8 bases, with 14 bases between them. This CDR3 is CASSQDPWGTYEQFF. The CDR3 coding sequence is TGCGCCAGCAGCCAAGACCCGTGGGGGACTTATGAGCAGTTCTTC.

The sample holds a few counts of this clonotype. This chain joins TRBV9 and TRBJ1-2; D is undetermined. CDR1 SGDLS and CDR2 YYNGEE come from the germline V gene. The V end lost 3 bases, the J end lost 13 bases, and 13 bases lay between the germline ends. The CDR3 is 11 amino acids. As DNA, the CDR3 is TGTGCCAGCAGCGACGCAAGGGTGGCCACCTTC. It translates to CASSDARVATF.

This clonotype has ten or more counts. The chain uses TRBV4-1 and TRBJ1-2; 7 bases match TRBD1. Per germline, CDR1 MGHRA and CDR2 YSYEKL. Trimming cost V 3 bases and J 4 bases; bases outside gene matches: 2. This CDR3 has 13 amino acids. CDR3: CASSQTGTYGYTF. The CDR3 region has the DNA TGCGCCAGCAGCCAGACAGGGACCTATGGCTACACCTTC.

Turning to this clonotype: With a much larger clone just one base away, this may be a read error. The genes are TRBV7-9 and TRBJ1-6, with TRBD1 identical over 8 bases. The CDR3 sequence is 15 residues long. The germline gives CDR1 SEHNR, CDR2 FQNEAQ (reference sequence). The CDR3 protein is CASSLKTGVLSPLQF. The CDR3, as DNA: TGTGCCAGCAGTTTAAAGACAGGGGTGTTATCACCCCTCCAATTT.

This clonotype was counted between two and nine times. CDR3 region: CASGLRIQETQYF. The CDR3 DNA follows: TGTGCTAGTGGTTTGCGCATCCAAGAGACCCAGTACTTC. The rearrangement links TRBV12-5 to TRBJ2-5; D not certain. The ends were cut back, 2 bases at V and 1 base at J, with 5 bases in the middle. Germline-derived CDR1 and CDR2 are LGHNT and FRNRAP. This CDR3 comprises 13 residues.

Ten or more counts support this clonotype. The genes are TRBV20-1 and TRBJ2-7, with D unclear. This CDR3 spans 15 amino acids. Trimming cost V 6 bases and J 0 bases, with 18 bases left between them. The germline V gene encodes CDR1 DFQATT and CDR2 SNEGSKA (reference sequence). The CDR3 DNA is TGCAGTGCCCATTCCTTTGAAGAGGACTCCTACGAGCAGTACTTC. Its protein product is CSAHSFEEDSYEQYF.

In its sample, this clonotype was seen many times. The chain links TRBV4-1 to TRBJ2-1; D remains ambiguous. The CDR3 has 14 residues. The germline V gene encodes CDR1 MGHRA and CDR2 YSYEKL. With 4 bases removed from V and 4 bases from J, the gap between germline ends came to 11 bases. The CDR3 DNA follows: TGCGCCAGCAGCCCCGGAACTAATTACAATGAGCAGTTCTTC. Its translation is CASSPGTNYNEQFF.

In this sample, this clonotype turned up many times. The rearrangement uses TRBV6-1 and TRBJ2-2, with 10 positions matching TRBD2. Germline V gene sequence: CDR1 MNHNS, CDR2 SASEGT. This CDR3 contains 14 residues. The J segment lost 4 bases and the V segment lost 7 bases, leaving 3 bases of the junction unmatched. CDR3 coding DNA: TGTGCCAGCATATGGACTAGCGGCACCGGGGAGCTGTTTTTT. Translation: CASIWTSGTGELFF.

The rearrangement joins TRBV7-6 to TRBJ2-2, with D tentatively TRBD1 (6 bases). Trimming removed 5 bases at V and 1 base at J, with 14 bases between. CDR1 is SGHVS, CDR2 FNYEAQ, per germline. This CDR3 is built from 16 residues. The CDR3 sequence is CASSHPQGLNTGELFF. As DNA, the CDR3 is TGTGCCAGCAGCCACCCTCAGGGGCTGAACACCGGGGAGCTGTTTTTT. Full variable domain (missing parts from reference TRBV7-6 and TRBJ2-2): GAGVSQSPRYKVTKRGQDVALRCDPISGHVSLYWYRQALGQGPEFLTYFNYEAQQDKSGLPNDRFSAERPEGSISTLTIQRTEQRDSAMYRCASSHPQGLNTGELFFGEGSRLTVL.

V usage is TRBV30 and J usage is TRBJ1-2; no reliable D call. The V end lost 0 bases, the J end lost 0 bases, and 8 bases lay between the germline ends. Germline CDR1 GTSNPN, CDR2 SVGIG (reference sequence). CDR3 length: 14 residues. The CDR3 spells CAWSVYRANYGYTF. For the CDR3, the DNA is TGTGCCTGGAGTGTTTACAGAGCTAACTATGGCTACACCTTC.

This clonotype showed up many times. The genes are TRBV6-2 or TRBV6-3 and TRBJ2-7; tentatively, D is TRBD1 (6 bases). The V gene lost 2 bases and the J gene lost 2 bases, with 10 bases spanning the gap. The germline CDR1 and CDR2 sequences are MNHEY and SVGEGT. The length of the CDR3 is 14 residues. CDR3 sequence: CASSYQGLTYEQYF. CDR3 bases: TGTGCCAGCAGTTACCAGGGGCTAACCTACGAGCAGTACTTC.

This clonotype was seen ten or more times. CDR3 loop: CASSQDLVGPGYNEKLFF. CDR3 sequence (DNA): TGCGCCAGCAGCCAAGATCTGGTCGGCCCCGGGTATAATGAAAAACTGTTTTTT. V is TRBV4-3 and J is TRBJ1-4; D is unclear. V lost 0 bases, J lost 4 bases, and 18 bases lay in between. Germline values: CDR1 LGHNA, CDR2 YSLEER. This CDR3 is 18 amino acids long.

The gene calls are TRBV28 and TRBJ2-1; 7 bases are shared with TRBD2. With 9 bases clipped from V and 8 bases from J, the junction kept 13 bases outside the gene matches. Germline CDR1 and CDR2: MDHEN and SYDVKM. The CDR3 has 14 residues. As DNA, the CDR3 is TGTGCCAGTTTATTTCGGACTAGAAGTGATGAGCAGTTCTTC. It yields the protein CASLFRTRSDEQFF.

The table lists this clonotype with many counts. The V and J genes are TRBV3-1 and TRBJ2-5; 13 nucleotides align to TRBD2. There are 15 residues in the CDR3. V was pared by 6 bases and J by 2 bases, with 3 bases of the junction left unmatched. Germline lookup yields CDR1 LGHDT and CDR2 YNNKEL (reference sequence). The DNA for the CDR3 is TGTGCCAGCAGAGGACTAGCGGGGGATCAAGAGACCCAGTACTTC. Translating gives CASRGLAGDQETQYF.

This clonotype showed up many times. The chain combines TRBV6-2 or TRBV6-3 with TRBJ1-4; unclear D gene. The germline V gene has CDR1 MNHEY and CDR2 SVGEGT. This CDR3 has 14 amino acids. Trimming shortened V by 10 bases and J by 1 base, and 13 bases separated the two germline ends. This CDR3 reads CATKTSGTNEKLFF. CDR3 coding DNA: TGTGCCACCAAGACCTCCGGAACTAATGAAAAACTGTTTTTT.

This clonotype was found many times. The chain couples TRBV3-1 to TRBJ1-2, with D tentatively TRBD1 (5 bases). CDR1 and CDR2 (germline): LGHDT, YNNKEL (reference sequence). The length of the CDR3 is 14 residues. Trimming took off 7 bases at V and 5 bases at J, with 17 bases between the two ends. The CDR3 loop is CASNQGPGGYGYTF. CDR3 nucleotide sequence: TGTGCCAGCAACCAGGGACCGGGCGGGTATGGCTACACCTTC.